This TCR beta chain was profiled in a study of blood T cell repertoires in COVID-19. Study in general: Researchers got acute and convalescent COVID-19 samples from the United States, Italy and Spain.

Profiling relied on immunoSEQ multiplex PCR, and the TCRdb table lists in-frame clones only, not all of them. This table has a few hundred thousand clones, around nine tenths appearing once. Residents of 20 to 25 US areas, aged about 18 to 95 years, made up the participants. Cohorts were assigned according to the clinical history that participants reported. Each recovered donor of Cohort 3 presented with two negative PCRs, clearance, or symptom resolution. The sequence derives from a woman in her thirties who had recovered from COVID-19. Sequencing input: PBMCs or T cells enriched from blood (not recorded which).

The CDR3 here is CASSLEWTGESYEQYF. In DNA, the CDR3 is TGCGCCAGCAGCTTGGAATGGACTGGGGAATCCTACGAGCAGTACTTC. V gene TRBV5-1 combines with J gene TRBJ2-7, with D possibly TRBD2 on 5 matching bases. The germline V gene encodes CDR1 SGHRS and CDR2 YFSETQ. V lost 0 bases to trimming and J lost 1 base, with 14 bases between them. CDR3 size: 16 residues.